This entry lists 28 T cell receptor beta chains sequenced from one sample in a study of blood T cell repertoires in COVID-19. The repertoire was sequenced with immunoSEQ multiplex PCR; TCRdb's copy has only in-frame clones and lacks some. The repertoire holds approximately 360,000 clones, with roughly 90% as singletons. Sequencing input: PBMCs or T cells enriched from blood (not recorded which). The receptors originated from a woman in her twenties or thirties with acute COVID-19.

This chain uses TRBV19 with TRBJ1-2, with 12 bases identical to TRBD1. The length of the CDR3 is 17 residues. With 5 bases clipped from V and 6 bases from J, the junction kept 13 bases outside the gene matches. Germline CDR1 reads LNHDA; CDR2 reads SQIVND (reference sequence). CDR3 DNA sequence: TGTGCCAGTAGTCCCCTCCCGGGACAGGGGGCGCCGGATGGCTACACCTTC. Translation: CASSPLPGQGAPDGYTF.

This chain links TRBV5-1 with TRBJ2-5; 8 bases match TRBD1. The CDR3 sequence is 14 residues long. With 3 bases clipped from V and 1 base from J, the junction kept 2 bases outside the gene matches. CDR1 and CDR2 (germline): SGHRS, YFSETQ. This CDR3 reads CASSSGTGQETQYF. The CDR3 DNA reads TGCGCCAGCAGCTCCGGGACAGGCCAAGAGACCCAGTACTTC.

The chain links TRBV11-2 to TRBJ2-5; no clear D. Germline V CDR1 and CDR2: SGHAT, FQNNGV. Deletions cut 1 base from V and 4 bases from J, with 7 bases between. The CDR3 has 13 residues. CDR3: CASSLVPGETQYF. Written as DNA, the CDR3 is TGTGCCAGCAGCTTAGTCCCAGGAGAGACCCAGTACTTC.

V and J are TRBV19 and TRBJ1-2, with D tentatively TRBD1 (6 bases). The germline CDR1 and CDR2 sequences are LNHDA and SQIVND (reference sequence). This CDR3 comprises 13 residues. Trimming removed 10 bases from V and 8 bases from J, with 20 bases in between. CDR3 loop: CATRGGAPGGYTF. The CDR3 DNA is TGTGCCACCAGAGGGGGGGCGCCGGGAGGCTACACCTTC.

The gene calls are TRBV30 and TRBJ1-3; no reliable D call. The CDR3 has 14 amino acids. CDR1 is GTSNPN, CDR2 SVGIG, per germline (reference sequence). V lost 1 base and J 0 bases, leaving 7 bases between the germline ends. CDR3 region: CAWSDSSSGNTIYF. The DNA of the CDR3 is TGTGCCTGGAGTGACAGTTCCTCTGGAAACACCATATATTTT.

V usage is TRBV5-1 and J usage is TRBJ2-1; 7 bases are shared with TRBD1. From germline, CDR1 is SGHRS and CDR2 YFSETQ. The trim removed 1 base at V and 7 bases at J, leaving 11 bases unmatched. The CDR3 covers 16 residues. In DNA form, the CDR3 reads TGCGCCAGCAGCTTGTGGCAAGGGGGCATTAGGAATGAGCAGTTCTTC. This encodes CASSLWQGGIRNEQFF. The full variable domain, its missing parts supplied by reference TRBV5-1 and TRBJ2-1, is KAGVTQTPRYLIKTRGQQVTLSCSPISGHRSVSWYQQTPGQGLQFLFEYFSETQRNKGNFPGRFSGRQFSNSRSEMNVSTLELGDSALYLCASSLWQGGIRNEQFFGPGTRLTVL.

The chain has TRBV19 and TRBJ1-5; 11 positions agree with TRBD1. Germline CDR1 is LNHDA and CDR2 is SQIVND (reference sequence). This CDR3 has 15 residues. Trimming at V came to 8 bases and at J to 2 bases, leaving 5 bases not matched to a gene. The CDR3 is CASFPGQGGNQPQHF. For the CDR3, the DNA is TGTGCCAGTTTTCCGGGACAGGGGGGCAATCAGCCCCAGCATTTT.

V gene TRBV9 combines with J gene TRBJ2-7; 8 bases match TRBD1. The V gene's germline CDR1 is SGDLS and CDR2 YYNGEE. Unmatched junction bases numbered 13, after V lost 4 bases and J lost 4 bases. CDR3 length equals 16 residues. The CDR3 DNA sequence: TGTGCCAGCAGCATAAGAGGGGACAGGAACATATACGAGCAGTACTTC. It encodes CASSIRGDRNIYEQYF.

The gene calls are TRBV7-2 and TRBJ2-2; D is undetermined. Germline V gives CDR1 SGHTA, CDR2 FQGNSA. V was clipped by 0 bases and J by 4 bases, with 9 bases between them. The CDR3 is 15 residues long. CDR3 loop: CASSLAPLSTGELFF. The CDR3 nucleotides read TGTGCCAGCAGCTTAGCGCCGTTGAGCACCGGGGAGCTGTTTTTT.

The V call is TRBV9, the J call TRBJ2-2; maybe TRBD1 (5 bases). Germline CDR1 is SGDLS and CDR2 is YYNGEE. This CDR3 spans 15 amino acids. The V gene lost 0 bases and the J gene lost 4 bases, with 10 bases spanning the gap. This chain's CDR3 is CASSVDHRLTGELFF. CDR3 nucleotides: TGTGCCAGCAGCGTAGATCACAGGCTCACCGGGGAGCTGTTTTTT.

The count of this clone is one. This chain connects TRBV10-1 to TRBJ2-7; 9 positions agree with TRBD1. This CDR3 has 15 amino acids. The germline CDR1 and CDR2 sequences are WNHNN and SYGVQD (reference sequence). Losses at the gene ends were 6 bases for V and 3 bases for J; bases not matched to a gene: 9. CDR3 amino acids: CASRDRGPPVYEQYF. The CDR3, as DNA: TGCGCCAGCAGGGACAGGGGCCCCCCTGTCTACGAGCAGTACTTC.

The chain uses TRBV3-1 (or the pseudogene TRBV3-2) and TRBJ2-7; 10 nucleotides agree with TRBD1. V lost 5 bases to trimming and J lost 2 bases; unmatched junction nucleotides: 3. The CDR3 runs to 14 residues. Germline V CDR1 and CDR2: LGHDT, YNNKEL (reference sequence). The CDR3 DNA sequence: TGTGCCAGCAGCTCGGACAGGGGGGCCTACGAGCAGTACTTC. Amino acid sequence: CASSSDRGAYEQYF.

The CDR3 coding sequence is TGCGCCAGCAGCCAAGACCCGACTAGCCAAGAGACCCAGTACTTC. Translation gives CASSQDPTSQETQYF. The rearrangement joins TRBV4-1 to TRBJ2-5; maybe TRBD2 (6 bases). CDR1 MGHRA and CDR2 YSYEKL come from the germline V gene. Deletions cut 0 bases from V and 1 base from J, with 9 bases between. The CDR3 is 15 residues long.

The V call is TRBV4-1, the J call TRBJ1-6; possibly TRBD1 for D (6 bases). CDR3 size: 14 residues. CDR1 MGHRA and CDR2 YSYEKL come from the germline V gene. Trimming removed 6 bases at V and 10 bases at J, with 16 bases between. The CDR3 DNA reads TGCGCCAGCAGGGACCCAGGGGTAGCATCACCCCTCCACTTT. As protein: CASRDPGVASPLHF.

The CDR3 coding sequence is TGTGCCAGCAAGAACAGGGTCAATCAGCCCCAGCATTTT. The encoded protein is CASKNRVNQPQHF. The rearrangement links TRBV2 to TRBJ1-5; possibly TRBD1 for D (6 bases). Per germline, CDR1 SNHLY and CDR2 FYNNEI. V was shortened by 7 bases and J by 3 bases, with 10 bases between the two germline ends. The CDR3 covers 13 residues.

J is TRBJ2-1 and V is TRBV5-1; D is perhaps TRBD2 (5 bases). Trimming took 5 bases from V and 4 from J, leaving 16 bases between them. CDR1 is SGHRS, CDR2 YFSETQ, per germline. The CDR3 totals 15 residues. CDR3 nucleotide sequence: TGCGCCAGCAGTCCGCCCCAAAGCGGATACAATGAGCAGTTCTTC. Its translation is CASSPPQSGYNEQFF.

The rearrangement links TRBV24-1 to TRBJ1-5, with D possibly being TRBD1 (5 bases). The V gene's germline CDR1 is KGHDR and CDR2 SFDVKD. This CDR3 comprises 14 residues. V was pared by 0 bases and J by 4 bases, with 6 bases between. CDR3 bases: TGTGCCACCAGTGATTTGGGACAAAATCAGCCCCAGCATTTT. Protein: CATSDLGQNQPQHF.

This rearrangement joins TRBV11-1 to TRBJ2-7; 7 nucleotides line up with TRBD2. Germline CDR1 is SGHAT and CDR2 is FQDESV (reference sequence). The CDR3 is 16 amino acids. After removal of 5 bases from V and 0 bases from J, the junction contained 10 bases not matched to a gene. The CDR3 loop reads CASSPRTRRSSYEQYF. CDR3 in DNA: TGTGCCAGCAGCCCTAGGACTAGAAGGAGCTCCTACGAGCAGTACTTC.

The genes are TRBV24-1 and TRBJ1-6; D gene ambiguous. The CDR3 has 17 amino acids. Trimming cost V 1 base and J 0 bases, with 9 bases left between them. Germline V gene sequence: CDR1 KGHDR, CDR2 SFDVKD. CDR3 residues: CATSDFSSSSYNSPLHF. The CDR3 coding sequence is TGTGCCACCAGTGATTTCTCGAGTAGCTCCTATAATTCACCCCTCCACTTT.

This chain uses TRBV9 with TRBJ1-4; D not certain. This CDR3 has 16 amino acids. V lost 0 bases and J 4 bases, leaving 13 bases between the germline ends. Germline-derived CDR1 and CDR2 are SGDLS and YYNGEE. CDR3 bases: TGTGCCAGCAGCGTAGGCGTCACGGGATATAATGAAAAACTGTTTTTT. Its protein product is CASSVGVTGYNEKLFF. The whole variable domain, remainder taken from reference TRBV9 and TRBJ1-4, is DSGVTQTPKHLITATGQRVTLRCSPRSGDLSVYWYQQSLDQGLQFLIQYYNGEERAKGNILERFSAQQFPDLHSELNLSSLELGDSALYFCASSVGVTGYNEKLFFGSGTQLSVL.

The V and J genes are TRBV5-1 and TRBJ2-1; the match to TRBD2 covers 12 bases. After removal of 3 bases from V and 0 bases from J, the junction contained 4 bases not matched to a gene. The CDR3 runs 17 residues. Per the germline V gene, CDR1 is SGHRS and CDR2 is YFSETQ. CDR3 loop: CASSSLAGGPSYNEQFF. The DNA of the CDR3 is TGCGCCAGCAGCTCCCTAGCGGGGGGGCCCTCCTACAATGAGCAGTTCTTC.

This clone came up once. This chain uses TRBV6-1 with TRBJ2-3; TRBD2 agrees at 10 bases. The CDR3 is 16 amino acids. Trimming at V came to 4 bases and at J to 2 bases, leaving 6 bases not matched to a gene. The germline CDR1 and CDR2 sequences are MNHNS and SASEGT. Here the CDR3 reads CASSALSGGATDTQYF. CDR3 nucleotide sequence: TGTGCCAGCAGTGCGTTAAGCGGGGGGGCCACAGATACGCAGTATTTT.

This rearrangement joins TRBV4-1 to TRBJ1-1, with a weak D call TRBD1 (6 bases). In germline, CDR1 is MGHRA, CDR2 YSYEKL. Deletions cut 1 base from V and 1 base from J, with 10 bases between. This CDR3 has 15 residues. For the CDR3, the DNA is TGCGCCAGCAGCCAAGGGGGGGGCCGGAACACTGAAGCTTTCTTT. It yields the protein CASSQGGGRNTEAFF.

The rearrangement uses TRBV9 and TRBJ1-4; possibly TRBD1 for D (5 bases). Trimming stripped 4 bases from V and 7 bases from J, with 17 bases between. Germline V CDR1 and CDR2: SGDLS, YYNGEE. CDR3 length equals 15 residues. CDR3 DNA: TGTGCCAGCAGCCCCAGTGGGGGAGGCGGTGAAAAACTGTTTTTT. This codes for CASSPSGGGGEKLFF.

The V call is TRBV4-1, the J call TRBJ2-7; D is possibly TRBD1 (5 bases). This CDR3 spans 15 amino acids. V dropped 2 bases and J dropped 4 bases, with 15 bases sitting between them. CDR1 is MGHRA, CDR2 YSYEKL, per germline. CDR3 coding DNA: TGCGCCAGCAGCCAAACACAGGCCTTTGGGTACGAGCAGTACTTC. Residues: CASSQTQAFGYEQYF.

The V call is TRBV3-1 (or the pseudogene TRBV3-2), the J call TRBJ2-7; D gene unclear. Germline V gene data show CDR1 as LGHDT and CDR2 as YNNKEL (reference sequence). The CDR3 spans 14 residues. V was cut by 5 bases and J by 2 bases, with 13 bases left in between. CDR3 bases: TGTGCCAGCAGCTTAGCACAATACCCCTACGAGCAGTACTTC. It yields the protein CASSLAQYPYEQYF.

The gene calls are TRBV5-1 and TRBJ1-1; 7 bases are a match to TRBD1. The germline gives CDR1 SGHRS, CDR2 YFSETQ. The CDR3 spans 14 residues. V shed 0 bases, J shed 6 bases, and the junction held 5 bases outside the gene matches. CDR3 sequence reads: CASSLGIRGSEAFF. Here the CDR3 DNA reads TGCGCCAGCAGCTTGGGAATCAGGGGGTCTGAAGCTTTCTTT.

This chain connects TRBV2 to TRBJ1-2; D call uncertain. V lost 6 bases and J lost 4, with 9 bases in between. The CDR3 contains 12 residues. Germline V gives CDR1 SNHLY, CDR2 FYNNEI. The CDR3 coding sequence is TGTGCCAGCAGGGCGGGGATCTATGGCTACACCTTC. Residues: CASRAGIYGYTF. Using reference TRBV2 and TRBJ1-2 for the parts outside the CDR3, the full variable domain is EPEVTQTPSHQVTQMGQEVILRCVPISNHLYFYWYRQILGQKVEFLVSFYNNEISEKSEIFDDQFSVERPDGSNFTLKIRSTKLEDSAMYFCASRAGIYGYTFGSGTRLTVV.